This is a list of T cell receptor beta chains from one sample in a study of T cell responses to AZD1222 COVID-19 vaccine. Measured with immunoSEQ multiplex PCR; TCRdb has only the in-frame clones, and not every one. The repertoire holds 150,000 to 200,000 clones, roughly 93% seen once, with around 4.3% in the top ten. Sequenced here: peripheral blood, sampled on day 0 of AZD1222 vaccination. The source is an adult in good health. CDR3s include the opening cysteine and the closing phenylalanine or tryptophan. The order of the fields is J gene, V gene, D gene, clone size, CDR3 protein, CDR3 DNA. D genes are given only for firm matches. For some rows the clone size is stated as once, few or many, or as a class when expanded; others skip it.

j_gene: TRBJ1-1
v_gene: TRBV19
d_gene: NA
abundance: NA
CDR3aa: CASSIDENTEAFF
CDR3nt: TGTGCCAGTAGTATAGATGAGAACACTGAAGCTTTCTTT

j_gene: TRBJ1-1
v_gene: TRBV13
d_gene: NA
abundance: NA
CDR3aa: CASSSHQTVNTEAFF
CDR3nt: TGTGCCAGCAGCTCACACCAGACAGTGAACACTGAAGCTTTCTTT

j_gene: TRBJ2-2
v_gene: TRBV3-1/TRBV3-2
d_gene: NA
abundance: NA
CDR3aa: CASSQISGHITGELFF
CDR3nt: TGTGCCAGCAGCCAAATTTCCGGACATATCACCGGGGAGCTGTTTTTT

j_gene: TRBJ2-1
v_gene: TRBV27
d_gene: TRBD2
abundance: NA
CDR3aa: CASERAGISYNEQFF
CDR3nt: TGTGCCAGCGAAAGAGCGGGAATCTCCTACAATGAGCAGTTCTTC

j_gene: TRBJ2-7
v_gene: TRBV6-1
d_gene: NA
abundance: NA
CDR3aa: CASSEADGTYEQYF
CDR3nt: TGTGCCAGCAGTGAAGCGGACGGCACCTACGAGCAGTACTTC

j_gene: TRBJ1-3
v_gene: TRBV5-1
d_gene: NA
abundance: NA
CDR3aa: CASTTEGAEDTIYF
CDR3nt: TGCGCCAGCACTACCGAAGGTGCGGAAGACACCATATATTTT

j_gene: TRBJ1-2
v_gene: TRBV5-6
d_gene: NA
abundance: NA
CDR3aa: CASSWGRPIAGGYTF
CDR3nt: TGTGCCAGCAGCTGGGGACGGCCCATAGCGGGTGGCTACACCTTC

j_gene: TRBJ1-6
v_gene: TRBV28
d_gene: NA
abundance: once
CDR3aa: CASSPIGRKGSPLHF
CDR3nt: TGTGCCAGCAGTCCGATCGGTCGGAAAGGTTCACCCCTCCACTTT

j_gene: TRBJ2-5
v_gene: TRBV3-1/TRBV3-2
d_gene: TRBD2
abundance: NA
CDR3aa: CASSQGVAGGTTQETQYF
CDR3nt: TGTGCCAGCAGCCAAGGGGTAGCGGGAGGCACTACCCAAGAGACCCAGTACTTC

j_gene: TRBJ1-1
v_gene: TRBV27
d_gene: NA
abundance: NA
CDR3aa: CASGRTGLGNTEAFF
CDR3nt: TGTGCCAGCGGACGCACAGGGCTCGGGAACACTGAAGCTTTCTTT

j_gene: TRBJ1-5
v_gene: TRBV19
d_gene: NA
abundance: few
CDR3aa: CASTTGKGLSNQPQHF
CDR3nt: TGTGCCAGTACCACAGGTAAGGGGCTTAGCAATCAGCCCCAGCATTTT

j_gene: TRBJ2-1
v_gene: TRBV7-9
d_gene: NA
abundance: NA
CDR3aa: CASSLSSYEQFF
CDR3nt: TGTGCCAGCAGCTTAAGTAGTTATGAGCAGTTCTTC

j_gene: TRBJ1-1
v_gene: TRBV9
d_gene: TRBD1
abundance: NA
CDR3aa: CASSVGGQGAVNTEAFF
CDR3nt: TGTGCCAGCAGCGTAGGAGGACAGGGGGCGGTGAACACTGAAGCTTTCTTT

j_gene: TRBJ2-3
v_gene: TRBV5-1
d_gene: NA
abundance: NA
CDR3aa: CASSFRDTQYF
CDR3nt: TGCGCCAGCAGCTTCAGAGATACGCAGTATTTT

j_gene: TRBJ1-1
v_gene: TRBV29-1
d_gene: NA
abundance: NA
CDR3aa: CSVASGLRVPAEAFF
CDR3nt: TGCAGCGTTGCTTCAGGACTGAGGGTACCCGCTGAAGCTTTCTTT

j_gene: TRBJ2-3
v_gene: TRBV28
d_gene: TRBD2
abundance: NA
CDR3aa: CASSLQAGGLTDTQYF
CDR3nt: TGTGCCAGCAGTTTACAAGCGGGAGGTCTCACAGATACGCAGTATTTT

j_gene: TRBJ1-2
v_gene: TRBV5-6
d_gene: NA
abundance: NA
CDR3aa: CASSLGQNDYGYTF
CDR3nt: TGTGCCAGCAGCTTAGGACAGAATGACTATGGCTACACCTTC

j_gene: TRBJ2-1
v_gene: TRBV7-2
d_gene: NA
abundance: NA
CDR3aa: CASSLPFSGNEQFF
CDR3nt: TGTGCCAGCAGCTTGCCGTTTTCAGGCAATGAGCAGTTCTTC

j_gene: TRBJ1-1
v_gene: TRBV19
d_gene: TRBD1
abundance: NA
CDR3aa: CASLQGAVNTEAFF
CDR3nt: TGTGCCAGCCTACAGGGGGCAGTGAACACTGAAGCTTTCTTT

j_gene: TRBJ2-2
v_gene: TRBV10-3
d_gene: TRBD2
abundance: once
CDR3aa: CATPAGDLAGAGELFF
CDR3nt: TGTGCCACGCCCGCCGGGGATCTAGCGGGGGCCGGGGAGCTGTTTTTT

j_gene: TRBJ2-7
v_gene: TRBV6-2/TRBV6-3
d_gene: TRBD1
abundance: NA
CDR3aa: CASSYGDRGIPNEQYF
CDR3nt: TGTGCCAGCAGTTACGGGGACAGGGGGATCCCCAACGAGCAGTACTTC

j_gene: TRBJ2-1
v_gene: TRBV2
d_gene: TRBD2
abundance: NA
CDR3aa: CASSEFGAGDYNEQFF
CDR3nt: TGTGCCAGCAGTGAATTCGGAGCGGGGGACTACAATGAGCAGTTCTTC

j_gene: TRBJ1-2
v_gene: TRBV27
d_gene: TRBD1
abundance: NA
CDR3aa: CAGHGTDRLANYGYTF
CDR3nt: TGTGCCGGACACGGGACAGACCGATTAGCTAACTATGGCTACACCTTC

j_gene: TRBJ2-7
v_gene: TRBV12-5
d_gene: TRBD2
abundance: NA
CDR3aa: CASGLRLAGDFNEQYF
CDR3nt: TGTGCTAGTGGTTTGCGGCTAGCGGGAGATTTCAACGAGCAGTACTTC

j_gene: TRBJ1-3
v_gene: TRBV6-1
d_gene: TRBD1
abundance: NA
CDR3aa: CASSAQGQGFLGNTIYF
CDR3nt: TGTGCCAGCAGTGCTCAGGGACAGGGTTTTTTAGGCAACACCATATATTTT

j_gene: TRBJ1-1
v_gene: TRBV5-1
d_gene: TRBD1
abundance: NA
CDR3aa: CASSTPQGDTEAFF
CDR3nt: TGCGCCAGCAGCACCCCACAGGGGGACACTGAAGCTTTCTTT

j_gene: TRBJ1-2
v_gene: TRBV18
d_gene: NA
abundance: NA
CDR3aa: CASSPFFGKSNYGYTF
CDR3nt: TGTGCCAGCTCACCCTTCTTTGGGAAATCTAACTATGGCTACACCTTC

j_gene: TRBJ1-3
v_gene: TRBV5-8
d_gene: NA
abundance: few
CDR3aa: CASSPGRLSGNTIYF
CDR3nt: TGTGCCAGCAGCCCGGGACGGCTCTCTGGAAACACCATATATTTT

j_gene: TRBJ1-6
v_gene: TRBV2
d_gene: NA
abundance: few
CDR3aa: CATRVRPSSYNSPLHF
CDR3nt: TGTGCCACCAGAGTGAGACCTAGCTCCTATAATTCACCCCTCCACTTT

j_gene: TRBJ1-1
v_gene: TRBV7-2
d_gene: NA
abundance: NA
CDR3aa: CASSLSGTQNTEAFF
CDR3nt: TGTGCCAGCAGCTTATCCGGGACGCAGAACACTGAAGCTTTCTTT

j_gene: TRBJ2-3
v_gene: TRBV12-3/TRBV12-4
d_gene: NA
abundance: NA
CDR3aa: CASRITDTQYF
CDR3nt: TGTGCCAGCAGAATCACAGATACGCAGTATTTT

j_gene: TRBJ2-1
v_gene: TRBV9
d_gene: NA
abundance: NA
CDR3aa: CASSERGEGLSYNEQFF
CDR3nt: TGTGCCAGCAGCGAGAGGGGGGAGGGCCTCTCCTACAATGAGCAGTTCTTC

j_gene: TRBJ1-3
v_gene: TRBV6-6
d_gene: NA
abundance: NA
CDR3aa: CASSYMVRDGNTIYF
CDR3nt: TGTGCCAGCAGTTACATGGTACGAGACGGAAACACCATATATTTT

j_gene: TRBJ1-4
v_gene: TRBV5-1
d_gene: TRBD1
abundance: NA
CDR3aa: CASMGQGNEKLFF
CDR3nt: TGCGCCAGCATGGGACAGGGGAATGAAAAACTGTTTTTT

j_gene: TRBJ2-1
v_gene: TRBV5-1
d_gene: TRBD1
abundance: NA
CDR3aa: CASRADRGYNEQFF
CDR3nt: TGCGCCAGCAGGGCGGACAGGGGTTACAATGAGCAGTTCTTC

j_gene: TRBJ1-2
v_gene: TRBV20-1
d_gene: NA
abundance: NA
CDR3aa: CSASTALNYGYTF
CDR3nt: TGCAGTGCTAGTACGGCCCTTAACTATGGCTACACCTTC

j_gene: TRBJ1-5
v_gene: TRBV9
d_gene: TRBD1
abundance: once
CDR3aa: CASSAGTGNQPQHF
CDR3nt: TGTGCCAGCAGCGCTGGGACAGGCAATCAGCCCCAGCATTTT

j_gene: TRBJ1-1
v_gene: TRBV15
d_gene: NA
abundance: NA
CDR3aa: CATSTDREAFF
CDR3nt: TGTGCCACCAGCACCGACAGAGAAGCTTTCTTT

j_gene: TRBJ2-1
v_gene: TRBV10-3
d_gene: NA
abundance: NA
CDR3aa: CAISATEQKSSYNEQFF
CDR3nt: TGTGCCATCAGTGCGACAGAACAGAAGAGCTCCTACAATGAGCAGTTCTTC

j_gene: TRBJ1-2
v_gene: TRBV4-1
d_gene: NA
abundance: NA
CDR3aa: CASSQGLIDPYGYTF
CDR3nt: TGCGCCAGCAGCCAAGGTTTGATCGACCCCTATGGCTACACCTTC

j_gene: TRBJ2-2
v_gene: TRBV6-5
d_gene: TRBD2
abundance: NA
CDR3aa: CASSYPTTSGKGELFF
CDR3nt: TGTGCCAGCAGTTACCCCACGACTAGCGGGAAGGGGGAGCTGTTTTTT

j_gene: TRBJ2-1
v_gene: TRBV7-9
d_gene: NA
abundance: once
CDR3aa: CASSLKNEQFF
CDR3nt: TGTGCCAGCAGCCTAAAGAATGAGCAGTTCTTC

j_gene: TRBJ1-1
v_gene: TRBV5-1
d_gene: NA
abundance: NA
CDR3aa: CASQRLSGQGEATEAFF
CDR3nt: NA

j_gene: TRBJ1-2
v_gene: TRBV28
d_gene: TRBD1
abundance: NA
CDR3aa: CAIQGGYGYTF
CDR3nt: TGTGCCATCCAGGGGGGTTATGGCTACACCTTC